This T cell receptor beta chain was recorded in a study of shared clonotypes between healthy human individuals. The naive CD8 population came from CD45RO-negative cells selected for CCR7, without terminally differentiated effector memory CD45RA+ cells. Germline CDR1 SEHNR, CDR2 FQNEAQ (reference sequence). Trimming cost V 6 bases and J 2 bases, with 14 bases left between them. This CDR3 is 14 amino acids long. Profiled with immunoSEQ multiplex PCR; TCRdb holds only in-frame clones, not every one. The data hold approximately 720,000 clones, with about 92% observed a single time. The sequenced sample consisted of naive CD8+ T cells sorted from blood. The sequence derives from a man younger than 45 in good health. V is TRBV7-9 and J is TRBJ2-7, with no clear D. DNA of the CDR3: TGTGCCAGCAGTAACGTGAACAGACCCTACGAGCAGTACTTC. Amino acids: CASSNVNRPYEQYF. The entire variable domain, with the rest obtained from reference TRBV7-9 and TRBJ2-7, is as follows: DTGVSQNPRHKITKRGQNVTFRCDPISEHNRLYWYRQTLGQGPEFLTYFQNEAQLEKSRLLSDRFSAERPKGSFSTLEIQRTEQGDSAMYLCASSNVNRPYEQYFGPGTRLTVT.